This T cell receptor (beta chain) was recovered during a study of blood T cells in healthy people across ages. Notes on the study in general: Age advanced and TCR beta diversity per million T cells fell, roughly linearly. Diversity of TCR beta correlated strongly with naive T cell percentage.

Between the trimmed V and J ends, which lost 1 base and 2 bases, there was a span of 18 bases. The CDR3 contains 17 residues. Germline CDR1 SGHVS, CDR2 FQNEAQ. This clonotype appeared many times. Its antigen is as yet unknown. Sample-barcoded 5' priming and a J-beta primer mix drove a second PCR of about 7 to 11 cycles. Every cDNA molecule carried a tag from a template-switch adaptor bearing 12 random nucleotides. TCRdb analysed the 5' RACE reads with MiXCR anew, one entry per CDR3 protein. The sample contains some 1,800,000 distinct CDR3 sequences, 35% to 50% of which appear only once. This clonotype was sampled from a human donor in good health. The chain is built from TRBV7-8 and TRBJ2-7, with a weak D call TRBD2 (5 bases). Sequenced sample: blood. In nucleotides, the CDR3 is TGTGCCAGCAGCTTAGGTGGCGGGCCTCCTTTAACCTACGAGCAGTACTTC. It specifies CASSLGGGPPLTYEQYF.